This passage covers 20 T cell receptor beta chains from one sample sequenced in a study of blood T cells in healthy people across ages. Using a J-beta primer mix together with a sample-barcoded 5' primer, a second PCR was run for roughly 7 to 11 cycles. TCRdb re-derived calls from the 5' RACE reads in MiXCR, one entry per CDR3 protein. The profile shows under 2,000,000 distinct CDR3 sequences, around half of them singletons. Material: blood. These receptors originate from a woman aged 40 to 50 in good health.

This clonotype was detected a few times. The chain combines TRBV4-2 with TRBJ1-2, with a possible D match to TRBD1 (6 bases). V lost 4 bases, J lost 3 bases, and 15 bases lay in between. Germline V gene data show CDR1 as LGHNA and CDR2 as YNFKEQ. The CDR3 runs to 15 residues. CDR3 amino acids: CASSRGDGGYYGYTF. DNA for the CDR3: TGTGCCAGCAGCCGAGGTGACGGGGGCTACTATGGCTACACCTTC.

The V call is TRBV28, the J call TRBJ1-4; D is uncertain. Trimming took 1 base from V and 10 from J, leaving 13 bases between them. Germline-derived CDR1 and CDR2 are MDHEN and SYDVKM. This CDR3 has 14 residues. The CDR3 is CASSLLPGWGKLFF. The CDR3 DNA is TGTGCCAGCAGTTTATTGCCGGGGTGGGGAAAACTGTTTTTT.

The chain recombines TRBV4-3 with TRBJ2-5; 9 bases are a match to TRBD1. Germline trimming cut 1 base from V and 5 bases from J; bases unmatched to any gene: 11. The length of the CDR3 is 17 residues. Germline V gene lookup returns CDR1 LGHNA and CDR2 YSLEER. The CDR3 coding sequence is TGCGCCAGCAGCCAAGCCCCTACAGGGGGCATGGAGGAGACCCAGTACTTC. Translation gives CASSQAPTGGMEETQYF.

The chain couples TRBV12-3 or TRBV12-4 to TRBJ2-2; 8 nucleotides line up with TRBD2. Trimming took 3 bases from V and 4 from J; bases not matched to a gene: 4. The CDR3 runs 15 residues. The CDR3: CASSLGRGATGELFF. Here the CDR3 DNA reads TGTGCCAGCAGTTTGGGGCGGGGGGCCACCGGGGAGCTGTTTTTT.

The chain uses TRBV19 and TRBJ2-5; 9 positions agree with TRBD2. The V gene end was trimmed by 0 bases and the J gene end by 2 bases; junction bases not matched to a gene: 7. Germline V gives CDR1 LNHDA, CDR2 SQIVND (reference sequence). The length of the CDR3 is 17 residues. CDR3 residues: CASSIDVQRGDQETQYF. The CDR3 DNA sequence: TGTGCCAGTAGTATAGACGTCCAGCGGGGGGATCAAGAGACCCAGTACTTC.

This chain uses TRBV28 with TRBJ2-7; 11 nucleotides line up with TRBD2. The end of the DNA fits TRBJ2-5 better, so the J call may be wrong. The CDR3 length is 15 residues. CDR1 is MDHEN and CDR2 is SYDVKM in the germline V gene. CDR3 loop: CASSASGGLLSTQYF. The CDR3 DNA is TGTGCCAGCAGTGCTAGCGGGGGGCTTCTATCGACCCAGTACTTC.

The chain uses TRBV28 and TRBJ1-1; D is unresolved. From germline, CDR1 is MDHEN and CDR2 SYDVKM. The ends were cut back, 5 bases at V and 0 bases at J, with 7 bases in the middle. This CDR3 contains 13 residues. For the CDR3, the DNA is TGTGCCAGCAGTCAACGGTTGAACACTGAAGCTTTCTTT. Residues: CASSQRLNTEAFF.

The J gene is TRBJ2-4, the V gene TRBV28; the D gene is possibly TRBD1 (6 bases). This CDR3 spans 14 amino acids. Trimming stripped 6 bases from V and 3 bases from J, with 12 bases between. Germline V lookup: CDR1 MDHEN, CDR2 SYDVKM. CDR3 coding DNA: TGTGCCAGCAGCCCTAGGACAGTCAAAAACATTCAGTACTTC. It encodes CASSPRTVKNIQYF.

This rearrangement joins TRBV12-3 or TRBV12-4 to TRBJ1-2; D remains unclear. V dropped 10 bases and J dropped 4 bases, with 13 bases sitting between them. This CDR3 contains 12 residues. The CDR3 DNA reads TGTGCCACGGTACAGAGAACCTATGGCTACACCTTC. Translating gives CATVQRTYGYTF.

CDR3 bases: TGTGCCAGCAGTCCCCAGGACAGGGGGTCCCCGTACGAGCAGTACTTC. Protein: CASSPQDRGSPYEQYF. V and J are TRBV12-3 or TRBV12-4 and TRBJ2-4, with 10 bases matching TRBD1. The J call is uncertain, as TRBJ2-7 better fits the DNA end. There are 16 residues in the CDR3.

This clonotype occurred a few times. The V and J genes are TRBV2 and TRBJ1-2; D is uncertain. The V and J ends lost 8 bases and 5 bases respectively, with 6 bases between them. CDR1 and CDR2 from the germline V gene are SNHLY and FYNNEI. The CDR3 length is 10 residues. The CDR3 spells CASFDYGYTF. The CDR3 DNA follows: TGTGCCAGCTTTGATTATGGCTACACCTTC.

This chain's CDR3 is CASRTPGSGTEAFF. The CDR3 DNA reads as TGTGCCAGCAGGACCCCGGGAAGCGGGACTGAAGCTTTCTTT. This chain uses TRBV6-5 with TRBJ1-1; no firm D call. The V end was cut by 6 bases, the J end by 5 bases, with 16 bases between. CDR1 is MNHEY and CDR2 is SVGAGI in the germline V gene. This CDR3 is 14 amino acids long.

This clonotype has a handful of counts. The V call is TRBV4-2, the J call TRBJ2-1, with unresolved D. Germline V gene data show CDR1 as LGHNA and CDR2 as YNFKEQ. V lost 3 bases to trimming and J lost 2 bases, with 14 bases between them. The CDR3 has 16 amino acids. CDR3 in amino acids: CASSQESRRTYNEQFF. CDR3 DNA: TGTGCCAGCAGCCAGGAGAGTCGTCGGACCTACAATGAGCAGTTCTTC.

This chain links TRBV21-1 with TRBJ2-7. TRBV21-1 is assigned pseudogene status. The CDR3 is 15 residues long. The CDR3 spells CASSPEDHNAYEQYF. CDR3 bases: TGTGCCAGCAGCCCTGAGGATCACAATGCCTACGAGCAGTACTTC.

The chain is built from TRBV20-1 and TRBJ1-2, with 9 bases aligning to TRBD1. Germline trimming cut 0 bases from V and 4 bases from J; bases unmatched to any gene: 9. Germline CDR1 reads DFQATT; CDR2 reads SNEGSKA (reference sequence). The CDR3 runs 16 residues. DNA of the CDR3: TGCAGTGCTAGAGATCTTCCGGGACAGGGAACCTATGGCTACACCTTC. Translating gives CSARDLPGQGTYGYTF.

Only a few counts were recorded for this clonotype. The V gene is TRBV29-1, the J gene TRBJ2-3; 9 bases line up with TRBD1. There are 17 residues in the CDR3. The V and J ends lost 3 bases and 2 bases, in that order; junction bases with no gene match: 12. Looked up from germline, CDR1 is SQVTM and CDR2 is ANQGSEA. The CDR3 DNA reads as TGCAGCGTTGACCTATTCCGGGACAGGGAGTCCACAGATACGCAGTATTTT. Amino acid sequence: CSVDLFRDRESTDTQYF.

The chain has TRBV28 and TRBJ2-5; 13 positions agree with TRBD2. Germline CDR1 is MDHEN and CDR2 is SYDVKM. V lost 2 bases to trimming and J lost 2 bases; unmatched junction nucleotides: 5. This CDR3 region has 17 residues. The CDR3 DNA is TGTGCCAGCAGTTTACTCCTACTAGCGGGGGGGCAAGAGACCCAGTACTTC. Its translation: CASSLLLLAGGQETQYF.

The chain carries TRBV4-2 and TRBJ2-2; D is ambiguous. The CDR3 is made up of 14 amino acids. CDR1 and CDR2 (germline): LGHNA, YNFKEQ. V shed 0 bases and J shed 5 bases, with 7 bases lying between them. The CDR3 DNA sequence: TGTGCCAGCAGCCAAGATATGTCGACCGGGGAGCTGTTTTTT. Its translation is CASSQDMSTGELFF.

For the CDR3, the DNA is TGCAGTGCTAGTCCCAGGGGTAGGACCGGGGAGCTGTTTTTT. Translated, it gives CSASPRGRTGELFF. The gene calls are TRBV20-1 and TRBJ2-2, with a tentative D call TRBD1 (6 bases). Trimming stripped 3 bases from V and 5 bases from J, with 13 bases between. The V gene's germline CDR1 is DFQATT and CDR2 SNEGSKA (reference sequence). The CDR3 runs to 14 residues.

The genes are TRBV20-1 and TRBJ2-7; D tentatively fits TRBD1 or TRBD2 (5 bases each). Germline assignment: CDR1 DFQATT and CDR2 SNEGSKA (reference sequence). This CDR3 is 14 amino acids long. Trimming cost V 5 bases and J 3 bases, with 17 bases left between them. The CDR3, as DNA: TGCAGTGCTCTAGGGACGCCGAATTACTACGAGCAGTACTTC. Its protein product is CSALGTPNYYEQYF.